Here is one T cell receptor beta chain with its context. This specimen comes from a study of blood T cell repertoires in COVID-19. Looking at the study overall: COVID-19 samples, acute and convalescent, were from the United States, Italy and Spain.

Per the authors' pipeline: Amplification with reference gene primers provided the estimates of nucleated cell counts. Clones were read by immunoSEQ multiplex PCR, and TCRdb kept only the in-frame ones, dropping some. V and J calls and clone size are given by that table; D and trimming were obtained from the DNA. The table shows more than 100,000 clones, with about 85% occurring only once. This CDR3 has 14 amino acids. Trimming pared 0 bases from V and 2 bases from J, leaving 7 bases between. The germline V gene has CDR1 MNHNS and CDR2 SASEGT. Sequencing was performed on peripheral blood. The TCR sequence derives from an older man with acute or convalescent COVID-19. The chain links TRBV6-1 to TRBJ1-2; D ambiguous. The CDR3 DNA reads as TGTGCCAGCAGTGAAGCTGGCCGCAACTATGGCTACACCTTC. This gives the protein CASSEAGRNYGYTF.